This TCR beta chain was sequenced in a study of blood T cell repertoires in COVID-19. Across the study: Acute and convalescent COVID-19 samples came from the United States, Italy and Spain. PBMCs, B-cell-depleted T cells, or T cells were the source of the cDNA or gDNA that made up the material.

This clone has only a few counts. V was clipped by 2 bases and J by 7 bases; unmatched bases: 2. The CDR3 is 14 residues long. Germline V CDR1 and CDR2: SNHLY, FYNNEI. Under the authors' procedure: Amplification of reference gene primers was used by the study to estimate nucleated cell counts. Using immunoSEQ multiplex PCR, the repertoire was profiled, and TCRdb retains in-frame clones only, with some absent. V and J calls and clone size are copied from that table; D and trimming were computed from the DNA. The sample consists of some 60,000 clones, more than 75% of them appearing once. Material: peripheral blood. The genes are TRBV2 and TRBJ1-6, with 7 positions matching TRBD1. This TCR derives from a man aged 65 to 85 with acute or convalescent COVID-19. The CDR3 nucleotides are TGTGCCAGCAGTGAAACAGGGGAGAATTCACCCCTCCACTTT. Translated, it gives CASSETGENSPLHF.